Presented here are 13 T cell receptor beta chains from one specimen sequenced in a study of regulatory T cells in long-lasting Graves disease. Time point: newly diagnosed GD, antithyroid drugs for less than 3 months. Generation of the TCR library employed RNA extracted from PBMCs. Investigators prepared the TCR beta libraries by applying iRepertoire HTBI primers and Arm-PCR of CDR3 regions. TCRdb used MiXCR to reprocess the multiplex PCR reads, holding one entry per CDR3 protein. The sample includes around 400,000 distinct CDR3 sequences, roughly 15% seen only once; the top ten take approximately 21%. The starting material was peripheral blood mononuclear cells (PBMCs), obtained at new diagnosis, from a patient treated with antithyroid drugs. The source of these receptors is a female donor with Graves disease.

This chain connects TRBV4-1 to TRBJ2-2; D is possibly TRBD2 (6 bases). This CDR3 spans 15 amino acids. V shed 4 bases and J shed 4 bases, with 13 bases lying between them. Germline V gene data show CDR1 as MGHRA and CDR2 as YSYEKL. CDR3 in amino acids: CASSPKVGGTGELFF. The DNA for the CDR3 is TGCGCCAGCAGCCCCAAAGTGGGGGGCACCGGGGAGCTGTTTTTT.

This clonotype has ten or more counts. The chain joins TRBV12-5 to TRBJ2-3; D call uncertain. The CDR3 sequence is 17 residues long. Trimming cost V 0 bases and J 4 bases, with 17 bases left between them. CDR1 LGHNT and CDR2 FRNRAP come from the germline V gene. CDR3 DNA: TGTGCTAGTGGTTTGGTACTCGATAATAGGGCACCAGATACGCAGTATTTT. Its protein is CASGLVLDNRAPDTQYF.

The genes are TRBV6-5 and TRBJ2-2; D not resolved. The germline V and J ends were trimmed by 0 bases and 0 bases, with 8 bases remaining between them. This CDR3 comprises 16 residues. The germline gives CDR1 MNHEY, CDR2 SVGAGI. The chain's CDR3 is CASSYSRQANTGELFF. CDR3 nucleotides: TGTGCCAGCAGTTACTCGAGGCAAGCGAACACCGGGGAGCTGTTTTTT.

This clonotype appeared many times. J is TRBJ1-4 and V is TRBV2; tentatively, D is TRBD1 (6 bases). From germline, CDR1 is SNHLY and CDR2 FYNNEI. The CDR3 has 14 amino acids. The ends were cut back, 7 bases at V and 3 bases at J, with 12 bases in the middle. This CDR3 is CASMWTVSNEKLFF. The CDR3 DNA is TGTGCCAGCATGTGGACAGTTTCTAATGAAAAACTGTTTTTT.

This clonotype was seen at least ten times. The chain combines TRBV15 with TRBJ2-7, with TRBD1 identical over 7 bases. Trimming cost V 1 base and J 2 bases; bases outside gene matches: 8. Germline V gene sequence: CDR1 LNHNV, CDR2 YYDKDF (reference sequence). This CDR3 region has 16 residues. DNA for the CDR3: TGTGCCACCAGCAGAGGAACCGGGACAGAACCCTACGAGCAGTACTTC. Its translation: CATSRGTGTEPYEQYF.

About this clonotype itself: A much more abundant neighbour one base away suggests this may be a read error. The CDR3, as DNA: TGTGCCTGGAGTATTGGACAGGGTGAAGCTTTCTTT. It encodes CAWSIGQGEAFF. The rearrangement joins TRBV30 to TRBJ1-1, with 8 bases lining up with TRBD1. V was pared by 2 bases and J by 7 bases, with 3 bases of the junction left unmatched. The germline CDR1 and CDR2 sequences are GTSNPN and SVGIG (reference sequence). The CDR3 is made up of 12 amino acids.

The chain carries TRBV5-4 and TRBJ1-1; 8 bases fit TRBD1. The CDR3 has 17 amino acids. The ends lost 2 bases at V and 6 bases at J; junction bases unmatched: 15. Germline CDR1 SGHNT, CDR2 YYREEE (reference sequence). The CDR3 bases are TGTGCCAGCAGCTTTTCGGACAGGGAAAATAGTATCTCTGAAGCTTTCTTT. Amino acid sequence: CASSFSDRENSISEAFF.

In its sample, this clonotype was seen many times. This rearrangement joins TRBV27 to TRBJ1-5; maybe TRBD1 (5 bases). CDR1 is MNHEY and CDR2 is SMNVEV in the germline V gene (reference sequence). Deletions cut 2 bases from V and 0 bases from J, with 17 bases between. The CDR3 spans 18 residues. The CDR3 here is CASSLGDHTLLSNQPQHF. The CDR3 DNA is TGTGCCAGCAGTTTAGGGGACCATACCCTCCTTAGCAATCAGCCCCAGCATTTT.

This clonotype was recorded many times. V usage is TRBV15 and J usage is TRBJ1-1, with no clear D. Germline loops: CDR1 LNHNV, CDR2 YYDKDF (reference sequence). This CDR3 region has 13 residues. V lost 3 bases to trimming and J lost 5 bases, with 10 bases between them. CDR3 sequence: CATSRGLGTEAFF. The CDR3 DNA reads as TGTGCCACCAGCAGGGGGTTAGGTACTGAAGCTTTCTTT.

This clonotype appeared many times. V and J are TRBV12-3 or TRBV12-4 and TRBJ2-7; D is unclear. Trimming removed 1 base from V and 7 bases from J, with 8 bases in between. This CDR3 is 12 amino acids long. The CDR3 DNA reads TGTGCCAGCAGTTTAGGCACCCTGGAGCAGTACTTC. Translation gives CASSLGTLEQYF.

This clonotype was counted between two and nine times. This may arise from a read error, as a much more abundant clone is one base away. This chain connects TRBV27 to TRBJ2-7, with D perhaps matching TRBD1 or TRBD2 (6 bases each). Germline lookup yields CDR1 MNHEY and CDR2 SMNVEV (reference sequence). The length of the CDR3 is 14 residues. CDR3 sequence reads: CASRGLQGLYERYF. As DNA, the CDR3 is TGTGCCAGCCGTGGACTACAGGGTCTGTACGAGCGGTACTTC.

This clonotype has a count of ten or more. The chain joins TRBV13 to TRBJ1-2; D ambiguous. V was cut by 8 bases and J by 4 bases, with 14 bases left in between. The germline gives CDR1 PRHDT, CDR2 FYEKMQ (reference sequence). The CDR3 has 13 amino acids. The DNA of the CDR3 is TGTGCCAGCCACGAGGCGGGAAGCTATGGCTACACCTTC. Encoded protein: CASHEAGSYGYTF.

The chain combines TRBV28 with TRBJ1-2; D call uncertain. Germline values: CDR1 MDHEN, CDR2 SYDVKM. V lost 3 bases and J 4 bases, leaving 12 bases between the germline ends. The length of the CDR3 is 14 residues. The CDR3 nucleotides are TGTGCCAGCAGTTTTGGGAGAACTTCCTATGGCTACACCTTC. Translating it yields CASSFGRTSYGYTF.